These 18 T cell receptor beta chains originate from one sample sequenced in a study of blood T cell repertoires in COVID-19. Some clones are missing from TCRdb's copy, which holds only in-frame ones; the method was immunoSEQ multiplex PCR. Found here are a few hundred thousand clones, around 82% of them singletons; the top ten hold 0.7% to 0.9%. Sequences were obtained from peripheral blood. The receptors come from a human donor with COVID-19, enrolled during active disease. The donor label of this sample is uncertain.

The chain is built from TRBV30 and TRBJ1-6, with TRBD1 as a possible D gene (5 bases). The CDR3 loop spans 16 amino acids. Germline CDR1 reads GTSNPN; CDR2 reads SVGIG (reference sequence). V was cut by 3 bases and J by 0 bases, with 12 bases left in between. The CDR3 bases are TGTGCCTGGAGGGCGCAGGGTAGCTCCTATAATTCACCCCTCCACTTT. This translates into CAWRAQGSSYNSPLHF.

CDR3 protein: CASTTGIYEQYF. The CDR3 DNA reads as TGTGCCAGCACGACGGGAATCTACGAGCAGTACTTC. This rearrangement joins TRBV28 to TRBJ2-7; a weak D match, TRBD2 (5 bases). Trimming took off 7 bases at V and 3 bases at J, with 10 bases between the two ends. The CDR3 has 12 amino acids. Germline V gene data show CDR1 as MDHEN and CDR2 as SYDVKM. Together with reference TRBV28 and TRBJ2-7, the CDR3 gives the full variable domain: DVKVTQSSRYLVKRTGEKVFLECVQDMDHENMFWYRQDPGLGLRLIYFSYDVKMKEKGDIPEGYSVSREKKERFSLILESASTNQTSMYLCASTTGIYEQYFGPGTRLTVT.

The rearrangement joins TRBV6-5 to TRBJ1-4; D unclear. Germline-derived CDR1 and CDR2 are MNHEY and SVGAGI. The CDR3 spans 15 residues. Trimming stripped 0 bases from V and 6 bases from J, with 11 bases between. The CDR3 nucleotides are TGTGCCAGCAGTTACTCGTTCAGGCGCGATGAAAAACTGTTTTTT. This gives the protein CASSYSFRRDEKLFF.

This sequence joins TRBV5-4 and TRBJ1-2; 11 nucleotides align to TRBD1. The CDR3 runs to 17 residues. Germline V gene lookup returns CDR1 SGHNT and CDR2 YYREEE (reference sequence). Trimming cost V 4 bases and J 6 bases; bases outside gene matches: 14. CDR3 in amino acids: CASSPPGQGVPTNGYTF. In nucleotides, the CDR3 is TGTGCCAGCAGCCCTCCGGGACAGGGGGTCCCGACGAATGGCTACACCTTC. Variable domain in full (rest from reference TRBV5-4 and TRBJ1-2): ETGVTQSPTHLIKTRGQQVTLRCSSQSGHNTVSWYQQALGQGPQFIFQYYREEENGRGNFPPRFSGLQFPNYSSELNVNALELDDSALYLCASSPPGQGVPTNGYTFGSGTRLTVV.

The CDR3: CASSFRQGNYEQYF. CDR3 bases: TGTGCCAGCAGTTTCCGACAGGGGAACTACGAGCAGTACTTC. This chain connects TRBV6-5 to TRBJ2-7; 8 bases fit TRBD1. The J segment lost 3 bases and the V segment lost 4 bases, leaving 5 bases of the junction unmatched. The CDR3 covers 14 residues. The germline V gene encodes CDR1 MNHEY and CDR2 SVGAGI.

The V call is TRBV3-1 (or the pseudogene TRBV3-2), the J call TRBJ2-7, with 7 bases aligning to TRBD2. Germline V gives CDR1 LGHDT, CDR2 YNNKEL (reference sequence). The V gene end was trimmed by 4 bases and the J gene end by 4 bases; junction bases not matched to a gene: 10. CDR3 length equals 15 residues. CDR3 sequence: CASSRPGGRTYEQYF. CDR3 sequence (DNA): TGTGCCAGCAGCCGCCCGGGGGGTAGAACGTACGAGCAGTACTTC.

The CDR3 loop reads CASSLAGIDSYTF. CDR3 coding DNA: TGCGCCAGCAGCTTGGCAGGTATCGATAGCTACACCTTC. The V gene is TRBV5-1, the J gene TRBJ1-2; D is unresolved. CDR1 is SGHRS, CDR2 YFSETQ, per germline. CDR3 length: 13 residues. V was cut by 0 bases and J by 9 bases, with 12 bases left in between.

A single count supports this clone. V gene TRBV7-9 combines with J gene TRBJ1-1; no definite D call. The V gene's germline CDR1 is SEHNR and CDR2 FQNEAQ (reference sequence). This CDR3 contains 14 residues. V lost 1 base and J 3 bases, leaving 9 bases between the germline ends. CDR3 in DNA: TGTGCCAGCAGCTTAGACGGCGGGGACACTGAAGCTTTCTTT. Residues: CASSLDGGDTEAFF.

The chain is built from TRBV5-1 and TRBJ2-5; TRBD2 agrees at 16 bases. Per the germline V gene, CDR1 is SGHRS and CDR2 is YFSETQ. This CDR3 is built from 19 residues. Trimming took 4 bases from V and 1 from J; bases not matched to a gene: 10. The CDR3 region is CASSQGLAGGPAIQETQYF. The CDR3 DNA sequence: TGCGCCAGCAGCCAGGGACTAGCGGGAGGGCCAGCGATCCAAGAGACCCAGTACTTC.

This clone occurred once. V gene TRBV3-1 (or the pseudogene TRBV3-2) combines with J gene TRBJ2-1; 14 positions match TRBD2. This CDR3 comprises 17 residues. V dropped 3 bases and J dropped 6; count of bases not matched to a gene: 7. Per the germline V gene, CDR1 is LGHDT and CDR2 is YNNKEL (reference sequence). The DNA for the CDR3 is TGTGCCAGCAGCCACGGACGACTAGCGGGAGGGGTCAATGAGCAGTTCTTC. Translated: CASSHGRLAGGVNEQFF.

As regards this clone: An end of the junction does not agree with germline; a read error may underlie this. J is TRBJ1-1 and V is TRBV19, with D unclear. The CDR3 contains 14 residues. From germline, CDR1 is LNHDA and CDR2 SQIVND (reference sequence). The CDR3 sequence: CASSSTGQNTKAFF. The CDR3, as DNA: TGTGCCAGTAGTTCCACCGGCCAGAACACTAAAGCTTTCTTT.

The V call is TRBV6-1, the J call TRBJ1-2; no firm D call. The CDR3 runs 13 residues. CDR1 and CDR2 from the germline V gene are MNHNS and SASEGT. The germline V and J ends were trimmed by 1 base and 6 bases, with 9 bases remaining between them. This CDR3 reads CASSEGLVDGYTF. The CDR3 nucleotides are TGTGCCAGCAGTGAAGGGTTAGTTGATGGCTACACCTTC.

This clone was detected once. CDR3 DNA: TGTGCCAGTAGTATTGGGACACGGATGGCTGAAGCTTTCTTT. It encodes CASSIGTRMAEAFF. The chain couples TRBV19 to TRBJ1-1; a weak D match, TRBD1 (6 bases). Germline V gene lookup returns CDR1 LNHDA and CDR2 SQIVND (reference sequence). CDR3 size: 14 residues. With 3 bases removed from V and 6 bases from J, the gap between germline ends came to 14 bases. Drawing the rest from reference TRBV19 and TRBJ1-1, the complete variable domain is DGGITQSPKYLFRKEGQNVTLSCEQNLNHDAMYWYRQDPGQGLRLIYYSQIVNDFQKGDIAEGYSVSREKKESFPLTVTSAQKNPTAFYLCASSIGTRMAEAFFGQGTRLTVV.

The J gene is TRBJ2-1, the V gene TRBV7-2; 10 positions agree with TRBD2. Germline CDR1 and CDR2: SGHTA and FQGNSA. CDR3 length: 16 residues. Trimming took 3 bases from V and 0 from J; bases not matched to a gene: 2. As DNA, the CDR3 is TGTGCCAGCAGCTTGGCTAGCGGGAGCTCCTACAATGAGCAGTTCTTC. Translating gives CASSLASGSSYNEQFF.

This chain connects TRBV19 to TRBJ1-6, with TRBD1 matching over 9 bases. The CDR3 covers 15 residues. V shed 5 bases and J 3 bases; nucleotides not matched to a gene: 2. The germline gives CDR1 LNHDA, CDR2 SQIVND (reference sequence). The CDR3 sequence: CASSSTGGYNSPLHF. The DNA of the CDR3 is TGTGCCAGTAGTTCGACAGGGGGCTATAATTCACCCCTCCACTTT.

This clone occurred a few times. The chain is built from TRBV6-1 and TRBJ2-7, with D perhaps TRBD1 (5 bases). Per the germline V gene, CDR1 is MNHNS and CDR2 is SASEGT. V gave up 2 bases and J gave up 0 bases, with 14 bases separating them. The CDR3 sequence is 16 residues long. The CDR3: CASSEFDSSTSYEQYF. The CDR3 DNA is TGTGCCAGCAGTGAATTTGACAGTTCTACCTCCTACGAGCAGTACTTC.

The chain recombines TRBV6-5 with TRBJ1-1; 10 nucleotides agree with TRBD1. Germline V gene lookup returns CDR1 MNHEY and CDR2 SVGAGI. J gave up 2 bases and V 11 bases, and 2 bases lay outside the gene matches. CDR3 size: 12 residues. This chain's CDR3 is CAGQGDNTEAFF. The DNA of the CDR3 is TGTGCCGGACAGGGGGATAACACTGAAGCTTTCTTT.

The chain links TRBV19 to TRBJ2-1; 8 nucleotides agree with TRBD2. The CDR3 is made up of 16 amino acids. Germline values: CDR1 LNHDA, CDR2 SQIVND (reference sequence). Trimming took 3 bases from V and 0 from J; bases not matched to a gene: 4. The CDR3 bases are TGTGCCAGTAGTATCCTTAGCGGGACCTCCTACAATGAGCAGTTCTTC. This encodes CASSILSGTSYNEQFF. The full variable domain, in which reference TRBV19 and TRBJ2-1 provide the parts outside the CDR3, is DGGITQSPKYLFRKEGQNVTLSCEQNLNHDAMYWYRQDPGQGLRLIYYSQIVNDFQKGDIAEGYSVSREKKESFPLTVTSAQKNPTAFYLCASSILSGTSYNEQFFGPGTRLTVL.